Listed below are T cell receptor beta chains from one sample, sequenced in a study of blood T cell repertoires in COVID-19. Assay used: immunoSEQ multiplex PCR; TCRdb lists only in-frame clones, some missing. There are roughly 240,000 clones in the sample; about 84% occur only once, and 5.5% to 6% lies in the top ten. Source material: peripheral blood. The origin of the receptors is a woman aged 80 or over with COVID-19, enrolled during active disease. The CDR3 runs from the conserved cysteine through the conserved F or W. Fields, in order: J gene, V gene, clone size, D gene, CDR3 protein, CDR3 DNA. D genes are given only for firm matches. Clone size is stated in some rows and not others, as once, few, many or a class when expanded.

J gene: TRBJ1-5
V gene: TRBV30
clone size: -
D gene: TRBD1
CDR3 protein: CAWSWTGRSNQPQHF
CDR3 DNA: TGTGCCTGGAGTTGGACAGGGAGGAGCAATCAGCCCCAGCATTTT

J gene: TRBJ2-5
V gene: TRBV28
clone size: -
D gene: -
CDR3 protein: CASSLFGETQYF
CDR3 DNA: TGTGCCAGCAGTTTATTCGGAGAGACCCAGTACTTC

J gene: TRBJ1-1
V gene: TRBV7-2
clone size: -
D gene: TRBD1
CDR3 protein: CASSLPRGHGTEAFF
CDR3 DNA: TGTGCCAGCAGCCTCCCCAGGGGGCACGGCACTGAAGCTTTCTTT

J gene: TRBJ1-6
V gene: TRBV5-1
clone size: -
D gene: -
CDR3 protein: CASSFGDGLNSPLHF
CDR3 DNA: TGCGCCAGCAGCTTCGGGGATGGCCTCAATTCACCCCTCCACTTT

J gene: TRBJ1-6
V gene: TRBV30
clone size: few
D gene: TRBD1
CDR3 protein: CAWSGRTGVNSPLHF
CDR3 DNA: TGTGCCTGGAGTGGACGGACAGGGGTTAATTCACCCCTCCACTTT

J gene: TRBJ2-5
V gene: TRBV12-3/TRBV12-4
clone size: -
D gene: TRBD2
CDR3 protein: CASKRGGVETQYF
CDR3 DNA: TGTGCCAGCAAGCGGGGGGGCGTAGAGACCCAGTACTTC

J gene: TRBJ2-1
V gene: TRBV5-8
clone size: -
D gene: TRBD2
CDR3 protein: CASSIRGRAYNEQFF
CDR3 DNA: TGTGCCAGCAGCATCAGAGGGAGGGCTTACAATGAGCAGTTCTTC

J gene: TRBJ2-3
V gene: TRBV4-2
clone size: -
D gene: TRBD2
CDR3 protein: CASSQELAGMQYF
CDR3 DNA: TGTGCCAGCAGCCAAGAGCTAGCGGGTATGCAGTATTTT

J gene: TRBJ1-3
V gene: TRBV19
clone size: -
D gene: TRBD1
CDR3 protein: CASTGQGSLSGNTIYF
CDR3 DNA: TGTGCCAGCACGGGACAGGGGAGCCTCTCTGGAAACACCATATATTTT

J gene: TRBJ2-3
V gene: TRBV27
clone size: -
D gene: -
CDR3 protein: CASSALDTQYF
CDR3 DNA: TGTGCCAGCAGCGCACTAGATACGCAGTATTTT

J gene: TRBJ1-4
V gene: TRBV18
clone size: -
D gene: -
CDR3 protein: CASSPGVSEKLFF
CDR3 DNA: TGTGCCAGCTCACCAGGAGTGTCCGAAAAACTGTTTTTT

J gene: TRBJ1-1
V gene: TRBV5-6
clone size: -
D gene: TRBD1
CDR3 protein: CASSRQGARTEAFF
CDR3 DNA: TGTGCCAGCAGCCGACAGGGGGCGCGCACTGAAGCTTTCTTT

J gene: TRBJ1-2
V gene: TRBV21-1
clone size: -
D gene: -
CDR3 protein: CASSKYYGYTF
CDR3 DNA: TGTGCCAGCAGCAAATATTATGGCTACACCTTC

J gene: TRBJ1-6
V gene: TRBV4-2
clone size: -
D gene: -
CDR3 protein: CASSRNHQGPSYNSPLHF
CDR3 DNA: TGTGCCAGCAGCCGGAACCACCAGGGGCCGTCCTATAATTCACCCCTCCACTTT

J gene: TRBJ2-5
V gene: TRBV2
clone size: -
D gene: TRBD2
CDR3 protein: CASRRSSGGNQETQYF
CDR3 DNA: TGTGCCAGCAGGCGCTCTAGCGGGGGAAACCAAGAGACCCAGTACTTC

J gene: TRBJ1-2
V gene: TRBV29-1
clone size: -
D gene: -
CDR3 protein: CSVGGDYGYTF
CDR3 DNA: TGCAGCGTCGGAGGGGACTATGGCTACACCTTC

J gene: TRBJ2-1
V gene: TRBV7-2
clone size: -
D gene: -
CDR3 protein: CASSFRNEQFF
CDR3 DNA: TGTGCCAGCAGCTTCCGGAATGAGCAGTTCTTC

J gene: TRBJ2-1
V gene: TRBV7-3
clone size: -
D gene: TRBD1
CDR3 protein: CASSLVKGARQFF
CDR3 DNA: TGTGCCAGCAGCTTAGTAAAGGGGGCAAGGCAGTTCTTC

J gene: TRBJ1-1
V gene: TRBV19
clone size: -
D gene: -
CDR3 protein: CASRPQGNTEAFF
CDR3 DNA: TGTGCCAGTAGGCCTCAGGGGAACACTGAAGCTTTCTTT

J gene: TRBJ1-1
V gene: TRBV6-5
clone size: -
D gene: -
CDR3 protein: CASSSPGTEAFF
CDR3 DNA: TGTGCCAGCAGTTCTCCGGGCACTGAAGCTTTCTTT

J gene: TRBJ1-6
V gene: TRBV5-1
clone size: -
D gene: -
CDR3 protein: CASSLGAQIGSPLHF
CDR3 DNA: TGCGCCAGCAGCTTGGGGGCCCAGATCGGTTCACCCCTCCACTTT

J gene: TRBJ2-5
V gene: TRBV19
clone size: once
D gene: -
CDR3 protein: CASSISASSETQYF
CDR3 DNA: TGTGCCAGTAGTATTTCGGCTAGTTCAGAGACCCAGTACTTC

J gene: TRBJ1-2
V gene: TRBV18
clone size: -
D gene: -
CDR3 protein: CASSPGPGKDGFNGYTF
CDR3 DNA: TGTGCCAGCTCACCGGGCCCTGGCAAAGATGGTTTTAATGGCTACACCTTC

J gene: TRBJ1-2
V gene: TRBV2
clone size: -
D gene: -
CDR3 protein: CASSPQGQSAYGYTF
CDR3 DNA: TGTGCCAGCAGTCCGCAAGGACAGTCTGCATATGGCTACACCTTC

J gene: TRBJ1-1
V gene: TRBV18
clone size: -
D gene: -
CDR3 protein: CASSLITDEAFF
CDR3 DNA: TGTGCCAGCTCACTTATCACAGATGAAGCTTTCTTT

J gene: TRBJ2-1
V gene: TRBV13
clone size: few
D gene: TRBD1
CDR3 protein: CASSPGQGPYNEQFF
CDR3 DNA: TGTGCCAGCAGCCCCGGACAGGGACCTTACAATGAGCAGTTCTTC

J gene: TRBJ1-5
V gene: TRBV30
clone size: -
D gene: -
CDR3 protein: CAWRLDRNQPQHF
CDR3 DNA: TGTGCCTGGAGGCTCGACAGGAATCAGCCCCAGCATTTT

J gene: TRBJ1-2
V gene: TRBV19
clone size: -
D gene: -
CDR3 protein: CASSIDHRDYTF
CDR3 DNA: TGTGCCAGTAGTATCGATCACAGGGACTACACCTTC

J gene: TRBJ1-2
V gene: TRBV6-2/TRBV6-3
clone size: -
D gene: -
CDR3 protein: CASSYSKTGSYGYTF
CDR3 DNA: TGTGCCAGCAGTTACTCGAAAACAGGGTCCTATGGCTACACCTTC

J gene: TRBJ1-4
V gene: TRBV10-1
clone size: -
D gene: -
CDR3 protein: CASPSEGEDEKLFF
CDR3 DNA: TGCGCCAGCCCCTCCGAGGGGGAAGATGAAAAACTGTTTTTT

J gene: TRBJ2-3
V gene: TRBV28
clone size: -
D gene: TRBD2
CDR3 protein: CASSPGLAGSDTQYF
CDR3 DNA: TGTGCCAGCAGTCCGGGACTAGCGGGGTCAGATACGCAGTATTTT

J gene: TRBJ2-3
V gene: TRBV2
clone size: few
D gene: TRBD1
CDR3 protein: CASSVRGLADTQYF
CDR3 DNA: TGTGCCAGCAGTGTTAGGGGGCTGGCAGATACGCAGTATTTT

J gene: TRBJ1-1
V gene: TRBV2
clone size: -
D gene: -
CDR3 protein: CASRDTGGTEAFF
CDR3 DNA: TGTGCCAGCAGGGACACTGGAGGGACTGAAGCTTTCTTT

J gene: TRBJ1-2
V gene: TRBV5-4
clone size: -
D gene: TRBD1
CDR3 protein: CASSSARGLNYGYTF
CDR3 DNA: TGTGCCAGCAGCTCGGCCAGGGGGTTAAACTATGGCTACACCTTC

J gene: TRBJ2-6
V gene: TRBV6-5
clone size: -
D gene: -
CDR3 protein: CASSQASGANVLTF
CDR3 DNA: TGTGCCAGCAGCCAGGCGTCTGGGGCCAACGTCCTGACTTTC

J gene: TRBJ1-6
V gene: TRBV9
clone size: -
D gene: -
CDR3 protein: CASSPRAGENSPLHF
CDR3 DNA: TGTGCCAGCAGCCCCCGGGCAGGGGAAAATTCACCCCTCCACTTT

J gene: TRBJ1-1
V gene: TRBV6-5
clone size: -
D gene: -
CDR3 protein: CASSYNSWNTEAFF
CDR3 DNA: TGTGCCAGCAGTTACAACAGCTGGAACACTGAAGCTTTCTTT

J gene: TRBJ1-6
V gene: TRBV7-2
clone size: -
D gene: TRBD1
CDR3 protein: CASSSGQGRSVSSPLHF
CDR3 DNA: TGTGCCAGCAGCTCCGGACAGGGGAGATCGGTCAGTTCACCCCTCCACTTT

J gene: TRBJ1-5
V gene: TRBV19
clone size: -
D gene: TRBD1
CDR3 protein: CAIRGDRERQPQHF
CDR3 DNA: TGTGCCATTCGTGGGGACAGGGAAAGACAGCCCCAGCATTTT

J gene: TRBJ2-1
V gene: TRBV6-2/TRBV6-3
clone size: once
D gene: TRBD1
CDR3 protein: CASSVPPNRGGKSNEQFF
CDR3 DNA: TGTGCCAGCAGCGTCCCCCCCAACAGGGGTGGGAAATCGAATGAGCAGTTCTTC

J gene: TRBJ1-4
V gene: TRBV4-1
clone size: -
D gene: -
CDR3 protein: CASSPVLTETATNEKLFF
CDR3 DNA: TGCGCCAGCAGCCCTGTACTGACAGAAACCGCAACTAATGAAAAACTGTTTTTT

J gene: TRBJ1-5
V gene: TRBV11-2
clone size: -
D gene: -
CDR3 protein: CASSFGGGGNQPQHF
CDR3 DNA: TGTGCCAGCAGCTTTGGAGGGGGGGGCAATCAGCCCCAGCATTTT

J gene: TRBJ1-1
V gene: TRBV18
clone size: -
D gene: -
CDR3 protein: CASSPTAGVVTEAFF
CDR3 DNA: TGTGCCAGCTCACCGACGGCAGGGGTGGTGACTGAAGCTTTCTTT

J gene: TRBJ2-5
V gene: TRBV5-6
clone size: few
D gene: -
CDR3 protein: CASSLGWAETQYF
CDR3 DNA: TGTGCCAGCAGCTTGGGTTGGGCTGAGACCCAGTACTTC

J gene: TRBJ1-1
V gene: TRBV6-5
clone size: few
D gene: -
CDR3 protein: CASSSRTAGGEAFF
CDR3 DNA: TGTGCCAGCAGTTCCCGGACAGCTGGGGGTGAAGCTTTCTTT

J gene: TRBJ1-2
V gene: TRBV12-3/TRBV12-4
clone size: -
D gene: -
CDR3 protein: CASSSPRTRGYTF
CDR3 DNA: TGTGCCAGCAGCTCCCCGCGGACTAGGGGCTACACCTTC

J gene: TRBJ1-4
V gene: TRBV5-8
clone size: -
D gene: -
CDR3 protein: CASSLYPATNEKLFF
CDR3 DNA: TGTGCCAGCAGCTTGTACCCAGCAACTAATGAAAAACTGTTTTTT

J gene: TRBJ1-6
V gene: TRBV19
clone size: -
D gene: TRBD1
CDR3 protein: CASSGTALNSPLHF
CDR3 DNA: TGTGCCAGTAGTGGGACAGCTCTTAATTCACCCCTCCACTTT

J gene: TRBJ1-1
V gene: TRBV28
clone size: -
D gene: -
CDR3 protein: CASSRRGNTEAFF
CDR3 DNA: TGTGCCAGCAGTCGGCGGGGGAACACTGAAGCTTTCTTT

J gene: TRBJ2-2
V gene: TRBV5-6
clone size: -
D gene: TRBD1
CDR3 protein: CASSFFRDRYTGELFF
CDR3 DNA: TGTGCCAGCAGCTTCTTCCGGGACAGATACACCGGGGAGCTGTTTTTT